This T cell receptor (beta chain) was sequenced during a study of shared clonotypes between healthy human individuals. General observations from the study: Naive CD4 clonotypes overlapped across a few donors at around 4.7%.

Produced via immunoSEQ multiplex PCR; TCRdb's table is partial and in-frame only. The sample lists 700,000 or so clones; 60% to 80% were seen once. V lost 1 base, J lost 4 bases, and 14 bases lay in between. The germline V gene encodes CDR1 SGHRS and CDR2 YFSETQ. The CDR3 has 15 amino acids. This clone was counted only a few times. Its target is not known. The chain uses TRBV5-1 and TRBJ1-2; D remains unclear. The sequenced sample consisted of memory CD4+ T cells sorted from blood. Indicated subset: CD45RA-negative fraction. The TCR originated in a woman aged 30 to 39 in good health. The CDR3 region is CASSLHQQIPYGYTF. CDR3 DNA: TGCGCCAGCAGCTTGCACCAACAGATCCCCTATGGCTACACCTTC.